This T cell receptor (beta chain) was captured in a study of blood T cell repertoires in COVID-19. The junction had 6 bases not matched to a gene; V was cut back by 4 bases and J by 4 bases. The CDR3 runs 16 residues. Germline-derived CDR1 and CDR2 are SGHAT and FQNNGV. The method was immunoSEQ multiplex PCR; TCRdb's version includes in-frame clones alone and lacks a portion of them. There are approximately 290,000 clones in the sample; around nine tenths occur only once, and 8.5% to 14% lies in the top ten. The receptor comes from a young woman with COVID-19, enrolled during active disease. The genes are TRBV11-2 and TRBJ2-1; 11 bases map to TRBD2. Sequenced input: peripheral blood. The CDR3 bases are TGTGCCAGCAGCTCGGCTAGCGGGGGGCGGTACAATGAGCAGTTCTTC. It encodes CASSSASGGRYNEQFF. The whole variable domain, filled in from reference TRBV11-2 and TRBJ2-1, reads EAGVAQSPRYKIIEKRQSVAFWCNPISGHATLYWYQQILGQGPKLLIQFQNNGVVDDSQLPKDRFSAERLKGVDSTLKIQPAKLEDSAVYLCASSSASGGRYNEQFFGPGTRLTVL.